Below, 18 T cell receptor beta chains from the same sample are listed, as sequenced in a study of OX40 agonist ivuxolimab in advanced cancers. The protocol was immunoSEQ multiplex PCR, while the TCRdb copy is restricted to in-frame clones and leaves out a portion. The repertoire holds some 73,000 clones, approximately 83% seen once, with under 0.75% in the top ten. The source material was CD4+ or CD8+ T cells sorted from blood, sampled in a trial of the OX40 agonist ivuxolimab. The receptors come from an adult with an advanced solid tumor such as melanoma, head and neck, liver or kidney cancer.

The J gene is TRBJ1-5, the V gene TRBV19, with 12 bases fitting TRBD1. Germline loops: CDR1 LNHDA, CDR2 SQIVND (reference sequence). Trimming cost V 4 bases and J 0 bases; bases outside gene matches: 4. The CDR3 spans 17 residues. For the CDR3, the DNA is TGTGCCAGTAGTAGGGACAGGGGGCTCGGTAGCAATCAGCCCCAGCATTTT. It codes for CASSRDRGLGSNQPQHF.

The chain links TRBV14 to TRBJ2-5; D remains unclear. CDR3 length: 13 residues. Trimming shortened V by 4 bases and J by 3 bases, and 9 bases separated the two germline ends. The germline V gene encodes CDR1 SGHDN and CDR2 FVKESK. The CDR3 loop is CASSRRLEETQYF. For the CDR3, the DNA is TGTGCCAGCAGCCGCCGCCTTGAAGAGACCCAGTACTTC.

The chain links TRBV10-3 to TRBJ1-2; 8 bases map to TRBD1. This CDR3 has 17 residues. The V gene end was trimmed by 2 bases and the J gene end by 0 bases; junction bases not matched to a gene: 8. Germline V lookup: CDR1 ENHRY, CDR2 SYGVKD. The CDR3 nucleotides read TGTGCCATCAGTGAGCCGGACAGGGCTATAGCTAACTATGGCTACACCTTC. Its protein product is CAISEPDRAIANYGYTF.

The V and J genes are TRBV6-1 and TRBJ2-5; no clear D gene. The germline V and J ends were trimmed by 0 bases and 5 bases, with 13 bases remaining between them. Germline V gene lookup returns CDR1 MNHNS and CDR2 SASEGT. The CDR3 sequence is 15 residues long. As DNA, the CDR3 is TGTGCCAGCAGTGAAGCTATGGGCCTTGGCGAGACCCAGTACTTC. Translated, it gives CASSEAMGLGETQYF.

This clone was seen a few times. V is TRBV6-1 and J is TRBJ2-7, with TRBD2 matching 7 bases. Per the germline V gene, CDR1 is MNHNS and CDR2 is SASEGT. V lost 4 bases to trimming and J lost 5 bases; unmatched junction nucleotides: 5. This CDR3 region has 13 residues. CDR3 region: CASSARTSNEQYF. The CDR3 DNA is TGTGCCAGCAGTGCCAGGACTAGTAACGAGCAGTACTTC.

The CDR3: CASSLALPGGGDGGYTF. CDR3 DNA sequence: TGTGCCAGCAGCTTAGCCCTCCCAGGAGGGGGCGACGGTGGCTACACCTTC. The chain combines TRBV7-2 with TRBJ1-2, with 7 nucleotides matching TRBD1. Unmatched junction bases numbered 14, after V lost 0 bases and J lost 7 bases. Germline assignment: CDR1 SGHTA and CDR2 FQGNSA. This CDR3 region has 17 residues.

The chain links TRBV5-1 to TRBJ1-5, with D hard to call. CDR1 is SGHRS, CDR2 YFSETQ, per germline. The CDR3 spans 13 residues. Trimming stripped 0 bases from V and 4 bases from J, with 5 bases between. CDR3 in amino acids: CASSLGANQPQHF. CDR3 DNA: TGCGCCAGCAGCTTGGGCGCGAATCAGCCCCAGCATTTT.

The chain has TRBV28 and TRBJ1-5, with a possible D match to TRBD1 (6 bases). The CDR3 runs to 14 residues. V gave up 6 bases and J gave up 7 bases, with 16 bases separating them. Germline V CDR1 and CDR2: MDHEN, SYDVKM. Here the CDR3 DNA reads TGTGCCAGCAGACCGGACGACAGGTTCCAGCCCCAGCATTTT. This encodes CASRPDDRFQPQHF.

The V and J genes are TRBV7-2 and TRBJ2-3, with TRBD2 matching 11 bases. V lost 3 bases and J lost 6; bases outside the gene matches: 5. The CDR3 loop spans 15 amino acids. Germline lookup yields CDR1 SGHTA and CDR2 FQGNSA. The CDR3 loop reads CASSLTSGAQDTQYF. For the CDR3, the DNA is TGTGCCAGCAGCTTGACTAGCGGGGCCCAGGATACGCAGTATTTT.

The chain is built from TRBV2 and TRBJ2-7; 10 nucleotides agree with TRBD2. Per germline, CDR1 SNHLY and CDR2 FYNNEI. V was clipped by 6 bases and J by 5 bases; unmatched bases: 10. The length of the CDR3 is 15 residues. CDR3 bases: TGTGCCAGCAGACCCGCTAGCGGGAGACTCCACGAGCAGTACTTC. This sequence encodes CASRPASGRLHEQYF.

This clone was recorded only once. The chain recombines TRBV6-5 with TRBJ2-7; D unresolved. Per the germline V gene, CDR1 is MNHEY and CDR2 is SVGAGI. The V gene lost 2 bases and the J gene lost 3 bases, with 11 bases spanning the gap. There are 14 residues in the CDR3. This CDR3 reads CASSYAARHYEQYF. DNA of the CDR3: TGTGCCAGCAGTTACGCGGCCAGGCACTACGAGCAGTACTTC.

This clone was found a few times. J is TRBJ2-1 and V is TRBV6-4; D gene ambiguous. CDR1 and CDR2 from the germline V gene are MRHNA and SNTAGT. V lost 0 bases and J 9 bases, leaving 12 bases between the germline ends. The CDR3 loop spans 14 amino acids. The CDR3 nucleotides read TGTGCCAGCAGTGACTCGAGTCTGGCTACTGAGCAGTTCTTC. It specifies CASSDSSLATEQFF.

The J gene is TRBJ1-2, the V gene TRBV4-1; 12 positions agree with TRBD1. V was clipped by 4 bases and J by 4 bases; unmatched bases: 13. This CDR3 has 18 amino acids. Germline-derived CDR1 and CDR2 are MGHRA and YSYEKL. For the CDR3, the DNA is TGCGCCAGCAGCCCAGTACGGACCGGGACAGGGGGCGCCTATGGCTACACCTTC. Translating it yields CASSPVRTGTGGAYGYTF.

The V call is TRBV13, the J call TRBJ2-7, with 7 nucleotides matching TRBD1. V dropped 4 bases and J dropped 0; count of bases not matched to a gene: 6. Germline CDR1 reads PRHDT; CDR2 reads FYEKMQ (reference sequence). The CDR3 consists of 15 residues. In DNA form, the CDR3 reads TGTGCCAGCAGCTCCAGGGGACAGAGCTCCTACGAGCAGTACTTC. Amino acid sequence: CASSSRGQSSYEQYF.

The chain recombines TRBV7-2 with TRBJ2-7, with D possibly TRBD2 on 6 matching bases. This CDR3 spans 15 amino acids. V lost 4 bases to trimming and J lost 0 bases, with 13 bases between them. CDR1 is SGHTA and CDR2 is FQGNSA in the germline V gene. The CDR3 region is CASSSSMGLSYEQYF. Written as DNA, the CDR3 is TGTGCCAGCAGCTCATCTATGGGACTCTCCTACGAGCAGTACTTC.

This sequence joins TRBV5-6 and TRBJ2-5, with D tentatively TRBD2 (6 bases). The CDR3 consists of 14 residues. Germline V lookup: CDR1 SGHDT, CDR2 YYEEEE. V was clipped by 3 bases and J by 5 bases, with 14 bases between them. The CDR3 bases are TGTGCCAGCAGCTCGCCCCGGGGGTGGGAGACCCAGTACTTC. It is translated as CASSSPRGWETQYF.

The chain joins TRBV30 to TRBJ1-5; D possibly corresponds to TRBD1 (5 bases). V was shortened by 1 base and J by 7 bases, with 14 bases between the two germline ends. This CDR3 comprises 14 residues. Germline V gene data show CDR1 as GTSNPN and CDR2 as SVGIG (reference sequence). For the CDR3, the DNA is TGTGCCTGGAGTGAAGGGACGAGAATACAGCCCCAGCATTTT. This encodes CAWSEGTRIQPQHF.

J is TRBJ2-1 and V is TRBV7-2, with 15 nucleotides matching TRBD2. CDR1 SGHTA and CDR2 FQGNSA come from the germline V gene. The J segment lost 6 bases and the V segment lost 1 base, leaving 7 bases of the junction unmatched. The CDR3 sequence is 18 residues long. In nucleotides, the CDR3 is TGTGCCAGCAGCTTAGTTGGGACTAGCGGGGGGTCCCGCAATGAGCAGTTCTTC. Protein product: CASSLVGTSGGSRNEQFF.